One sample yielded the 7 T cell receptor beta chains listed below, sequenced in a study of OX40 agonist ivuxolimab in advanced cancers. The data were produced by immunoSEQ multiplex PCR, yet TCRdb's version contains in-frame clones alone and is incomplete. Of tens of thousands of clones in the sample, approximately 78% were seen once. Source: CD4+ or CD8+ T cells sorted from blood, taken in a trial of the OX40 agonist ivuxolimab. The receptors come from an adult with an advanced solid tumor such as melanoma, head and neck, liver or kidney cancer.

The genes are TRBV9 and TRBJ2-2; 8 bases map to TRBD1. CDR1 is SGDLS and CDR2 is YYNGEE in the germline V gene. This CDR3 has 13 residues. J gave up 5 bases and V 4 bases, and 1 base lay outside the gene matches. The CDR3 region has the DNA TGTGCCAGCAGCAGACAGGGGACCGGGGAGCTGTTTTTT. This sequence encodes CASSRQGTGELFF.

This chain links TRBV28 with TRBJ2-2; no clear D. In germline, CDR1 is MDHEN, CDR2 SYDVKM. CDR3 length equals 15 residues. Trimming removed 2 bases from V and 5 bases from J, with 12 bases in between. The CDR3: CASSLVARLTGELFF. Written as DNA, the CDR3 is TGTGCCAGCAGTTTAGTCGCCAGGCTGACCGGGGAGCTGTTTTTT.

This chain connects TRBV13 to TRBJ2-5; 9 nucleotides align to TRBD2. Germline V gene sequence: CDR1 PRHDT, CDR2 FYEKMQ (reference sequence). V shed 3 bases, J shed 3 bases, and the junction held 2 bases outside the gene matches. This CDR3 has 14 residues. The CDR3 reads CASSLTSGEETQYF. The CDR3 DNA is TGTGCCAGCAGCTTGACTAGCGGAGAAGAGACCCAGTACTTC. The full variable domain, its missing parts supplied by reference TRBV13 and TRBJ2-5, is AAGVIQSPRHLIKEKRETATLKCYPIPRHDTVYWYQQGPGQDPQFLISFYEKMQSDKGSIPDRFSAQQFSDYHSELNMSSLELGDSALYFCASSLTSGEETQYFGPGTRLLVL.

The chain employs TRBV6-1 and TRBJ2-3; perhaps TRBD1 as D (5 bases). The CDR3 spans 15 residues. Trimming removed 6 bases from V and 0 bases from J, with 13 bases in between. Germline V gene sequence: CDR1 MNHNS, CDR2 SASEGT. In DNA, the CDR3 is TGTGCCAGCAGAGGGGCAGGCCGTAGCACAGATACGCAGTATTTT. Translated, it gives CASRGAGRSTDTQYF.

This clone was counted a single time. The rearrangement joins TRBV10-3 to TRBJ2-5; unclear D gene. CDR1 ENHRY and CDR2 SYGVKD come from the germline V gene. This CDR3 region has 13 residues. Trimming took 3 bases from V and 2 from J, leaving 7 bases between them. CDR3 sequence: CAISEGQQETQYF. Written as DNA, the CDR3 is TGTGCCATCAGTGAAGGTCAGCAAGAGACCCAGTACTTC.

CDR3 region: CASSQGPEAFF. The CDR3 DNA reads as TGCGCCAGCAGCCAGGGGCCTGAAGCTTTCTTT. The V and J genes are TRBV4-1 and TRBJ1-1; perhaps TRBD1 as D (5 bases). Germline CDR1 MGHRA, CDR2 YSYEKL. V was pared by 3 bases and J by 6 bases, with 5 bases between. The CDR3 totals 11 residues.

The chain couples TRBV7-2 to TRBJ2-2; unclear D gene. CDR1 is SGHTA, CDR2 FQGNSA, per germline. The CDR3 totals 12 residues. Trimming took 6 bases from V and 7 from J, leaving 9 bases between them. Here the CDR3 reads CASSRRVGELFF. As DNA, the CDR3 is TGTGCCAGCAGTCGACGGGTCGGGGAGCTGTTTTTT.